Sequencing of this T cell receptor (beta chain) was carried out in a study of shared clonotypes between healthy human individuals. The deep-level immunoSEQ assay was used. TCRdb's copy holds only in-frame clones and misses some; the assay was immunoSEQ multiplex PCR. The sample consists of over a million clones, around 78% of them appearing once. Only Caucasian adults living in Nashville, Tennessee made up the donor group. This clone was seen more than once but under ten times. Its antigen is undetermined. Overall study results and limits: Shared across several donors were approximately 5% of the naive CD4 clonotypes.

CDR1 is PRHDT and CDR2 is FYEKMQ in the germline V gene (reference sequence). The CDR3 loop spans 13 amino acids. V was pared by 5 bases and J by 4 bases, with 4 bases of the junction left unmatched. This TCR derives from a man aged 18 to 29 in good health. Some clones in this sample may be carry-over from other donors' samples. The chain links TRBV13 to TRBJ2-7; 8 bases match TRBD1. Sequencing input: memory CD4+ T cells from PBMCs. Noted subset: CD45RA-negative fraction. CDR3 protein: CASSQGAQYEQYF. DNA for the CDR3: TGTGCCAGCAGCCAGGGGGCGCAATACGAGCAGTACTTC.